These 19 T cell receptor beta chains originate from one sample sequenced in a study of T cell repertoires and Cas9 in healthy adults. Here immunoSEQ multiplex PCR was the method, and the copy in TCRdb shows in-frame clones only, minus some. The table includes about 13,000 clones, 89% detected once. Input material: Tregs (CD4+, CD25+, CD127-, CD137-, CD154-) from PBMCs; culture status not recorded. These receptor sequences come from a human donor in good health.

The rearrangement uses TRBV11-3 and TRBJ2-1; 9 positions match TRBD1. Germline V CDR1 and CDR2: SGHNT, YENEEA. This CDR3 region has 16 residues. The V segment lost 4 bases and the J segment 4 bases; nucleotides outside the gene matches: 8. CDR3 region: CASSSGQGSLYNEQFF. In DNA form, the CDR3 reads TGTGCCAGCAGCTCAGGACAGGGGAGCCTGTACAATGAGCAGTTCTTC.

The chain couples TRBV4-2 to TRBJ2-7; 13 bases agree with TRBD2. The J segment lost 4 bases and the V segment lost 1 base, leaving 4 bases of the junction unmatched. The germline gives CDR1 LGHNA, CDR2 YNFKEQ. CDR3 size: 16 residues. The CDR3 DNA follows: TGTGCCAGCAGCCAAGGGGAACTAGCGGGGGGGTACGAGCAGTACTTC. Translated, it gives CASSQGELAGGYEQYF.

The V call is TRBV21-1, the J call TRBJ1-1. TRBV21-1 is deemed a pseudogene. The CDR3 is 14 residues long. The CDR3 here is CASSKAIAYTEAFF. CDR3 DNA sequence: TGTGCCAGCAGCAAAGCAATTGCTTACACTGAAGCTTTCTTT.

The table lists this clone with a count of one. The chain couples TRBV30 to TRBJ2-7; D remains ambiguous. V lost 5 bases and J 2 bases, leaving 10 bases between the germline ends. CDR3 length: 12 residues. Germline V gene data show CDR1 as GTSNPN and CDR2 as SVGIG (reference sequence). This chain's CDR3 is CAWGRSTYEQYF. The CDR3 DNA follows: TGTGCCTGGGGTAGGTCCACCTACGAGCAGTACTTC.

The rearrangement joins TRBV29-1 to TRBJ1-4, with D uncertain. V shed 0 bases and J shed 3 bases, with 8 bases lying between them. The germline CDR1 and CDR2 sequences are SQVTM and ANQGSEA. The CDR3 consists of 14 residues. This CDR3 reads CSVEDRRANEKLFF. The DNA of the CDR3 is TGCAGCGTTGAAGATCGTCGAGCTAATGAAAAACTGTTTTTT.

This chain connects TRBV27 to TRBJ2-2; either TRBD1 or TRBD2 may supply D (5 bases each). The CDR3 consists of 12 residues. V dropped 8 bases and J dropped 6 bases, with 10 bases sitting between them. Germline V CDR1 and CDR2: MNHEY, SMNVEV (reference sequence). CDR3 residues: CASRSGPGELFF. As DNA, the CDR3 is TGTGCCAGCCGCTCGGGGCCCGGGGAGCTGTTTTTT.

This clone showed up just once. V usage is TRBV5-4 and J usage is TRBJ1-1; TRBD1 matches 7 bases. This CDR3 is 14 amino acids long. Losses at the gene ends were 3 bases for V and 8 bases for J; bases not matched to a gene: 10. CDR1 SGHNT and CDR2 YYREEE come from the germline V gene (reference sequence). The DNA of the CDR3 is TGTGCCAGCAGCTACGAGGGACAGCGTTTGGAAGCTTTCTTT. This gives the protein CASSYEGQRLEAFF.

The V call is TRBV4-3, the J call TRBJ2-7; a possible D gene is TRBD2 (6 bases). From germline, CDR1 is LGHNA and CDR2 YSLEER. With 2 bases removed from V and 2 bases from J, the gap between germline ends came to 22 bases. The CDR3 has 18 amino acids. CDR3 protein: CASSQPPRPLAKTYEQYV. The DNA of the CDR3 is TGCGCCAGCAGCCAACCCCCTCGCCCCCTAGCGAAGACCTACGAGCAGTACGTC.

V is TRBV28 and J is TRBJ1-5; D not resolved. Trimming cost V 1 base and J 7 bases, with 11 bases left between them. This CDR3 is 14 amino acids long. The germline V gene has CDR1 MDHEN and CDR2 SYDVKM. CDR3 loop: CASSLFLSGQPQHF. The CDR3 bases are TGTGCCAGCAGTTTATTCCTGTCTGGCCAGCCCCAGCATTTT.

This chain joins TRBV10-2 and TRBJ1-2, with D possibly being TRBD1 (6 bases). The germline V gene has CDR1 WSHSY and CDR2 SAAADI. The CDR3 covers 17 residues. V was cut by 2 bases and J by 3 bases, with 19 bases left in between. The CDR3 bases are TGCGCCAGCAGTGAGCCTTCTAGGTGGAGGGGGTACTATGGCTACACCTTC. Translated: CASSEPSRWRGYYGYTF.

The chain recombines TRBV5-1 with TRBJ2-7; possibly TRBD1 for D (6 bases). V dropped 5 bases and J dropped 3 bases, with 9 bases sitting between them. Germline V CDR1 and CDR2: SGHRS, YFSETQ. The CDR3 is 12 amino acids. CDR3 sequence: CASRLDSYEQYF. The CDR3 bases are TGCGCCAGCAGACTGGACAGCTACGAGCAGTACTTC.

The rearrangement uses TRBV5-4 and TRBJ1-2; D is unresolved. The CDR3 contains 13 residues. Germline CDR1 and CDR2: SGHNT and YYREEE (reference sequence). The V gene lost 0 bases and the J gene lost 1 base, with 4 bases spanning the gap. CDR3: CASSLGGNYGYTF. As DNA, the CDR3 is TGTGCCAGCAGCTTGGGGGGTAACTATGGCTACACCTTC.

The chain carries TRBV6-6 and TRBJ2-7; 7 bases are shared with TRBD1. CDR3 length: 13 amino acids. V shed 5 bases, J shed 2 bases, and the junction held 3 bases outside the gene matches. The germline V gene has CDR1 MNHNY and CDR2 SVGAGI (reference sequence). The DNA of the CDR3 is TGTGCCAGCAGTAGAGACAGGGCCTACGAGCAGTACTTC. Translating gives CASSRDRAYEQYF.

The chain combines TRBV5-6 with TRBJ2-5; D not certain. The CDR3 contains 12 residues. The V end lost 0 bases, the J end lost 7 bases, and 7 bases lay between the germline ends. CDR1 SGHDT and CDR2 YYEEEE come from the germline V gene. CDR3 bases: TGTGCCAGCAGCTTGGCGTACGGGACCCAGTACTTC. This gives the protein CASSLAYGTQYF. Filled out from reference TRBV5-6 and TRBJ2-5, the complete variable domain reads DAGVTQSPTHLIKTRGQQVTLRCSPKSGHDTVSWYQQALGQGPQFIFQYYEEEERQRGNFPDRFSGHQFPNYSSELNVNALLLGDSALYLCASSLAYGTQYFGPGTRLLVL.

V gene TRBV7-9 combines with J gene TRBJ2-5; either TRBD1 or TRBD2 may supply D (5 bases each). The CDR3 has 15 amino acids. V lost 0 bases to trimming and J lost 4 bases, with 12 bases between them. The germline V gene encodes CDR1 SEHNR and CDR2 FQNEAQ (reference sequence). CDR3 in amino acids: CASSLAEGRGETQYF. The CDR3 coding sequence is TGTGCCAGCAGCTTAGCTGAGGGGAGAGGAGAGACCCAGTACTTC.

The CDR3 bases are TGTGCCAGCAGCCGAGACAGGGGACGAGAGACCCAGTACTTC. This codes for CASSRDRGRETQYF. The chain is built from TRBV7-9 and TRBJ2-5, with 8 bases fitting TRBD1. This CDR3 has 14 residues. The trim removed 5 bases at V and 4 bases at J, leaving 6 bases unmatched. Germline V gene data show CDR1 as SEHNR and CDR2 as FQNEAQ (reference sequence).

Only one count was recorded for this clone. The chain links TRBV7-9 to TRBJ2-2; TRBD2 is a possible D gene (5 bases). The V end was cut by 4 bases, the J end by 5 bases, with 11 bases between. CDR3 length: 14 amino acids. CDR1 is SEHNR, CDR2 FQNEAQ, per germline (reference sequence). The CDR3 sequence: CASSSTRRTGELFF. The CDR3 DNA follows: TGTGCCAGCAGCTCGACGAGGAGGACCGGGGAGCTGTTTTTT.

This chain connects TRBV5-1 to TRBJ1-6, with D tentatively TRBD1 (5 bases). CDR3 size: 15 residues. The germline V gene encodes CDR1 SGHRS and CDR2 YFSETQ. The V gene lost 1 base and the J gene lost 2 bases, with 7 bases spanning the gap. The CDR3 DNA sequence: TGCGCCAGCAGCTTGACGACAGCCTATAATTCACCCCTCCACTTT. Translating gives CASSLTTAYNSPLHF. Full variable domain (outside the CDR3, taken from reference TRBV5-1 and TRBJ1-6): KAGVTQTPRYLIKTRGQQVTLSCSPISGHRSVSWYQQTPGQGLQFLFEYFSETQRNKGNFPGRFSGRQFSNSRSEMNVSTLELGDSALYLCASSLTTAYNSPLHFGNGTRLTVT.

This chain connects TRBV7-9 to TRBJ2-1; D possibly uses TRBD1 or TRBD2 (5 bases each). The CDR3 has 16 residues. V shed 7 bases and J shed 1 base, with 17 bases lying between them. The germline V gene encodes CDR1 SEHNR and CDR2 FQNEAQ (reference sequence). The CDR3 DNA reads as TGTGCCAGCACCGTAAGTGGGGGAAGGTCCTACAATGAGCAGTTCTTC. Translating it yields CASTVSGGRSYNEQFF.